This T cell receptor (beta chain) emerged from a study of blood T cell repertoires in COVID-19. Study at large: The samples span acute and convalescent COVID-19 from the United States, Italy and Spain. From T cells, B-cell-depleted T cells, or PBMCs came the material, which was cDNA or gDNA.

Germline V gene sequence: CDR1 SGDLS, CDR2 YYNGEE. J lost 3 bases, V lost 0 bases, and 1 base had no gene match. CDR3 length: 14 amino acids. Original handling: Amplification of reference gene primers provided the estimated nucleated cell counts. Clones were sequenced by immunoSEQ multiplex PCR, and TCRdb holds only the in-frame ones, with some missing. D and trimming come from the DNA, and the V and J calls and clone size come from that table. Seen here are about 270,000 clones, around 90% observed once, and the top ten hold under 2.5%. Sequencing was carried out using peripheral blood. The TCR sequence derives from a man aged 50 or older with acute or convalescent COVID-19. The chain carries TRBV9 and TRBJ2-3; 7 bases are shared with TRBD2. The CDR3 spells CASSVVGGTDTQYF. The CDR3 DNA reads TGTGCCAGCAGCGTAGTCGGGGGGACAGATACGCAGTATTTT.